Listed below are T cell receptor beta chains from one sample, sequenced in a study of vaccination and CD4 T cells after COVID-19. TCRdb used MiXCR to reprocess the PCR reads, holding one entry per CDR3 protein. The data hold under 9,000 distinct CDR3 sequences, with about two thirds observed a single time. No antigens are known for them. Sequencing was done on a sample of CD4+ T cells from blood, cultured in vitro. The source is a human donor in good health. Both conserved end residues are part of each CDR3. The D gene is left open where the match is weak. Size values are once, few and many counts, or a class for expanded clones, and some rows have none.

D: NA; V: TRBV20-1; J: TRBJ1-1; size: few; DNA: TGCAGTGCTAGAACGGACTGGAACACTGAAGCTTTCTTT; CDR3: CSARTDWNTEAFF
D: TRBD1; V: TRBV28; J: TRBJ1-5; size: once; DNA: TGTGCCAGCAGGTCCCAAACAGGGGAGAATCAGCCCCAGCATTTT; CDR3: CASRSQTGENQPQHF
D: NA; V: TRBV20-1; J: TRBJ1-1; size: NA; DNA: TGCAGTGCAGTAGGGGCTGGGGGAGCTTTCTTT; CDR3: CSAVGAGGAFF
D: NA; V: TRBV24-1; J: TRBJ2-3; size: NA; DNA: TGTGCCACCACGGGGGGCGCTGGGACAGATACGCAGTATTTT; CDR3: CATTGGAGTDTQYF
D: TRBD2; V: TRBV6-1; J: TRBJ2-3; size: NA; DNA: TGCGCCAGCAGGGGATTAGCGGGGGGTGTTGGCACAGATACGCAGTATTTT; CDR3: CASRGLAGGVGTDTQYF
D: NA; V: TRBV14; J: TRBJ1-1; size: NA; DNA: TGTGCCAGCAGCCTGGACCGGCTACGGAACACTGAAGCTTTCTTT; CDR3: CASSLDRLRNTEAFF
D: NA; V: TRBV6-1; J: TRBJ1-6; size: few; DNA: TGTGCCAGCAGTGCGGGGTCAATCTCCTATAATTCACCCCTCCACTTT; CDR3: CASSAGSISYNSPLHF
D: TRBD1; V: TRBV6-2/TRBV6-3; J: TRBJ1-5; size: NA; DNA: TGTGCCAGCAGTTACTCGGCGGCAGGGGGCTTGCAGCCCCAGCATTTT; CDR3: CASSYSAAGGLQPQHF
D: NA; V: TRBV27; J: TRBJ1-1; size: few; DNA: TGTGCCAGCAGTTCGGGGGCTGAAGCTTTCTTT; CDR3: CASSSGAEAFF
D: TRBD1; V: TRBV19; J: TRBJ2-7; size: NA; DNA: TGTGCCACCCTCCCGGGACAGGGAGGCGAGCAGTACTTC; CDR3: CATLPGQGGEQYF
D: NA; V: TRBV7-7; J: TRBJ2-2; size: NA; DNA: TGTGCCAGCAGCTTAGGGCTAGCGAGCACCGGGGAGCTGTTTTTT; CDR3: CASSLGLASTGELFF
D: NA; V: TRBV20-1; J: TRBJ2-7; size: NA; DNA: TGCAGTGCTAGAGGTCCCGGACTCCCGGGGGAAGGATACGAGCAGTACTTC; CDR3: CSARGPGLPGEGYEQYF
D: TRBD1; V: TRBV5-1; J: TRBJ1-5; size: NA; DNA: TGCGCCAGCAGCGGGACAGGGGGTGGTCAGCCCCAGCATTTT; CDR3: CASSGTGGGQPQHF
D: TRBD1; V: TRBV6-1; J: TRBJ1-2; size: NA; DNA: TGTGCCAGCAGAGCGCTATACCGGGACAGGGACTTTACCTATGGCTACACCTTC; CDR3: CASRALYRDRDFTYGYTF
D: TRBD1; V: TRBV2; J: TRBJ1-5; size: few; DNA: TGTGCCAGCAGCGCCACAGGGGGGGATCAGCCCCAGCATTTT; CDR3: CASSATGGDQPQHF
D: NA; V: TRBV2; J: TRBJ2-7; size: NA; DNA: TGTGCCAGCAGGGACACCTACGAGCAGTACTTC; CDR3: CASRDTYEQYF
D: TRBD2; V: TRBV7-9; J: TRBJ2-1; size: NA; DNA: TGTGCCAGCAGTCCCAAGTTAGCGGGATCGGGGAATGAGCAGTTCTTC; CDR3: CASSPKLAGSGNEQFF
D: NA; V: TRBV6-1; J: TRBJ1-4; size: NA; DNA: TGTGCCAGCAGTGAAGTTTGGAACCTTGTTTTT; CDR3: CASSEVWNLVF
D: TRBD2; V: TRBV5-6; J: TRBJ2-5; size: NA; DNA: TGTGCCAGCAGCTTCGGGACTAGCGGGGTTTATCGAGAGACCCAGTACTTC; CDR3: CASSFGTSGVYRETQYF
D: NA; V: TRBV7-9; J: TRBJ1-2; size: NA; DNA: TGTGCCAGCAGCACCCGGGTTCCGATGACTAACTATGGCTACACCTTC; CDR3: CASSTRVPMTNYGYTF
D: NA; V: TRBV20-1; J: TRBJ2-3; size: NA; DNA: TGCAGCGCTACTGGGGCGAGAAGCACAGATACGCAGTATTTT; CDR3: CSATGARSTDTQYF
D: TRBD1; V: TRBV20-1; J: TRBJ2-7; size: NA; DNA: TGCAGTGCTATCGGGACAGCAAGCGATTACGAGCAGTACTTC; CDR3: CSAIGTASDYEQYF
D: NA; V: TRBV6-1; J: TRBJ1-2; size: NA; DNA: TGCGCCAGCAGTGAGAAGTACTATGGCTACACCTTC; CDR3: CASSEKYYGYTF
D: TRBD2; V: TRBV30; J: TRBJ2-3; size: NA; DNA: TGTGCCTGGAGTGTATCAGCTAGCGGAGGAGATACGCAGTATTTT; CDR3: CAWSVSASGGDTQYF
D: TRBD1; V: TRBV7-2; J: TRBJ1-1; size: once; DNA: TGTGCCAGCAGCACCCACCGGGACAGAGTTGGTCGGAGCGCTGAAGCTTTCTTT; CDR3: CASSTHRDRVGRSAEAFF